The sequence of this TCR beta chain was determined in a study of cytomegalovirus exposure and HLA in healthy donors. Study-wide results and limits: TRBV6-2, TRBV6-3 and some other V segments were excluded as indistinguishable.

From germline, CDR1 is SNHLY and CDR2 FYNNEI. This CDR3 contains 14 residues. For this clone: Its specificity is not known. The junction shows a germline mismatch at one end, possibly a read error.

PCR was performed using 60 Vbeta and 13 Jbeta primers. Assay used: immunoSEQ multiplex PCR; TCRdb lists only in-frame clones, some missing. The sample has 100,000 or so clones; more than 65% are singletons. V usage is TRBV2 and J usage is TRBJ2-2; 8 bases agree with TRBD2. The source material was PBMCs. The sequence was collected from a man aged 40-49 years in good health and CMV-seropositive. Here the CDR3 reads CASSKAGVGGELFF. In nucleotides, the CDR3 is TGTGCCAGCAGTAAAGCGGGAGTAGGGGGGGAGCTGTTTTTT.